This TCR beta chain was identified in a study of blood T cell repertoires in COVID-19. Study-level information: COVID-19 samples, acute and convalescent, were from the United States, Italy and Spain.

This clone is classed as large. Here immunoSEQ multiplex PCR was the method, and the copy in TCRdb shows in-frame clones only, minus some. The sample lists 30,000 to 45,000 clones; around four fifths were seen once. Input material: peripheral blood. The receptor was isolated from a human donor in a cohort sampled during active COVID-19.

CDR3 loop: CASSSTETQYF. The CDR3 nucleotides read TGTGCCAGCAGCTCGACTGAGACCCAGTACTTC. The chain is built from TRBV7-9 and TRBJ2-5; unclear D gene. The CDR3 sequence is 11 residues long. Trimming left V 4 bases short and J 5 bases short, with 5 bases between. Germline V CDR1 and CDR2: SEHNR, FQNEAQ (reference sequence).